This TCR beta chain is from a study of cytomegalovirus exposure and HLA in healthy donors. Overall study: Of the donors genotyped, several hundred in all, 65% to 90% fell in the Caucasian-associated ancestry cluster.

Study-level points and caveats: CMV serostatus stood as the only immune exposure information on hand.

The PCR used 60 Vbeta and 13 Jbeta primers. Authors' methods: The count from a later analysis was roughly 80 million unique TCR beta chains, some 11 million of them shared. Profiling relied on immunoSEQ multiplex PCR, and the TCRdb table lists in-frame clones only, not all of them. Clonal size and the V and J genes are those of that table, whereas D and trimming came from the DNA. The table includes 170,000 or so clones, 80% to 85% detected once. With respect to this clone: Its target is unknown.

Sequences were obtained from PBMCs. This sequence originates from a man aged 50-60 years in good health and CMV-seronegative.

The CDR3: CASGRDGGGPNEQYF. CDR3 coding DNA: TGTGCCAGCGGACGGGATGGGGGGGGGCCCAACGAGCAGTACTTC. The chain combines TRBV7-2 with TRBJ2-7, with a possible D match to TRBD2 (7 bases). The length of the CDR3 is 15 residues. V was trimmed by 8 bases and J by 5 bases, leaving 22 bases between them. Germline CDR1 is SGHTA and CDR2 is FQGNSA.